This T cell receptor (beta chain) is from a study of T cell repertoires in cytomegalovirus infection. On the study more broadly: Used in the study were CMV epitopes, some recently identified and HLA-C-restricted, others well-studied and HLA-B-restricted. Both CMV infection and a matching HLA type were indicated by public TCR beta signatures.

General study results and limits: Dominating the ex vivo response were HLA-C-restricted CMV-specific TCR beta clonotypes. Totalled public TCR beta family frequency picked out people who carried CMV plus the relevant HLA.

TCRdb analysed the reads with MiXCR anew, one entry per CDR3 protein. The sample consists of approximately 390,000 distinct CDR3 sequences, about 35% of them appearing once. With regard to this clonotype: Its antigen is as yet unknown.

This CDR3 has 16 amino acids. The germline V gene encodes CDR1 SGHAT and CDR2 FQNNGV. Trimming cost V 2 bases and J 4 bases, with 14 bases left between them. This specimen consisted of cultured PBMCs, obtained from culture after CMV antigen stimulation. This sequence was found in a human donor in good health (CMV status not recorded). Some clones in this sample may be carry-over from other donors' samples. This chain connects TRBV11-2 to TRBJ2-2; D might be TRBD2 (5 bases). The CDR3 nucleotides are TGTGCCAGCAGCTTAATCCCAGCGGTCGGCACCGGGGAGCTGTTTTTT. Its protein is CASSLIPAVGTGELFF. The full variable domain, completed using reference TRBV11-2 and TRBJ2-2, is EAGVAQSPRYKIIEKRQSVAFWCNPISGHATLYWYQQILGQGPKLLIQFQNNGVVDDSQLPKDRFSAERLKGVDSTLKIQPAKLEDSAVYLCASSLIPAVGTGELFFGEGSRLTVL.